These 17 T cell receptor beta chains came from one sample sequenced in a study of blood T cell repertoires in COVID-19. The repertoire was sequenced with immunoSEQ multiplex PCR; TCRdb's copy has only in-frame clones and lacks some. Among 150,000 or so clones listed, about four fifths were seen once. The specimen was peripheral blood. The receptors were gathered from a man aged 60 to 75 with acute or convalescent COVID-19.

This rearrangement joins TRBV5-4 to TRBJ1-1; no clear D. V lost 0 bases and J 3 bases, leaving 15 bases between the germline ends. The CDR3 covers 16 residues. Per the germline V gene, CDR1 is SGHNT and CDR2 is YYREEE (reference sequence). The CDR3 sequence is CASSLGGSGRDTEAFF. The CDR3 nucleotides are TGTGCCAGCAGCTTGGGAGGTAGCGGTCGGGACACTGAAGCTTTCTTT.

The gene calls are TRBV5-6 and TRBJ1-2; possibly TRBD1 for D (5 bases). The CDR3 covers 14 residues. Germline lookup yields CDR1 SGHDT and CDR2 YYEEEE. Trimming removed 3 bases at V and 7 bases at J, with 16 bases between. The CDR3 region has the DNA TGTGCCAGCAGCTCATGGGGCCTCGGGTCTGGCTACACCTTC. Translating gives CASSSWGLGSGYTF.

Only a few counts were recorded for this clone. The chain recombines TRBV11-2 with TRBJ1-1; D ambiguous. The CDR3 totals 12 residues. The V end lost 6 bases, the J end lost 12 bases, and 17 bases lay between the germline ends. Germline values: CDR1 SGHAT, CDR2 FQNNGV. The CDR3 DNA sequence: TGTGCCAGCAGTCCAGATGCACCGGGTTCTTTCTTT. Residues: CASSPDAPGSFF. The entire variable domain, with the rest obtained from reference TRBV11-2 and TRBJ1-1, is as follows: EAGVAQSPRYKIIEKRQSVAFWCNPISGHATLYWYQQILGQGPKLLIQFQNNGVVDDSQLPKDRFSAERLKGVDSTLKIQPAKLEDSAVYLCASSPDAPGSFFGQGTRLTVV.

V gene TRBV7-9 combines with J gene TRBJ2-1; TRBD2 matches 7 bases. Per the germline V gene, CDR1 is SEHNR and CDR2 is FQNEAQ (reference sequence). J gave up 2 bases and V 5 bases, and 3 bases lay outside the gene matches. This CDR3 contains 14 residues. CDR3 sequence: CASSRGGTYNEQFF. In DNA form, the CDR3 reads TGTGCCAGCAGCCGCGGGGGAACCTACAATGAGCAGTTCTTC.

The chain links TRBV5-1 to TRBJ2-3; 9 nucleotides match TRBD2. With 0 bases clipped from V and 1 base from J, the junction kept 3 bases outside the gene matches. CDR3 length: 16 residues. Germline loops: CDR1 SGHRS, CDR2 YFSETQ. CDR3 sequence (DNA): TGCGCCAGCAGCTTGGGGGCTAGCGGGGGCACAGATACGCAGTATTTT. Translated, it gives CASSLGASGGTDTQYF.

A few counts support this clone. The V and J genes are TRBV9 and TRBJ2-2; a weak D match, TRBD2 (5 bases). Trimming took off 0 bases at V and 8 bases at J, with 8 bases between the two ends. There are 13 residues in the CDR3. Germline V gene sequence: CDR1 SGDLS, CDR2 YYNGEE. CDR3 DNA: TGTGCCAGCAGCGTAGCGGGGATGGGGGAGCTGTTTTTT. Encoded protein: CASSVAGMGELFF.

This chain uses TRBV4-1 with TRBJ1-1; D gene ambiguous. The V gene lost 5 bases and the J gene lost 1 base, with 8 bases spanning the gap. Germline CDR1 MGHRA, CDR2 YSYEKL. This CDR3 has 13 amino acids. The chain's CDR3 is CASSVVANTEAFF. The CDR3 region has the DNA TGCGCCAGCAGCGTAGTAGCGAACACTGAAGCTTTCTTT.

The genes are TRBV10-3 and TRBJ2-5; 9 nucleotides agree with TRBD1. V was clipped by 3 bases and J by 4 bases; unmatched bases: 12. CDR1 is ENHRY, CDR2 SYGVKD, per germline. This CDR3 region has 17 residues. DNA of the CDR3: TGTGCCATCAGTGATTTGGTCCAACAGGGGGCAGGAGAGACCCAGTACTTC. Translated, it gives CAISDLVQQGAGETQYF.

V gene TRBV6-5 combines with J gene TRBJ2-2, with D perhaps TRBD1 (5 bases). The CDR3 extends over 16 amino acids. Germline assignment: CDR1 MNHEY and CDR2 SVGAGI. V lost 0 bases and J lost 2, with 10 bases in between. This CDR3 is CASSYSTRVNTGELFF. CDR3 sequence (DNA): TGTGCCAGCAGTTACTCGACCAGGGTTAACACCGGGGAGCTGTTTTTT.

The chain employs TRBV7-2 and TRBJ2-7, with 9 nucleotides matching TRBD1. Germline CDR1 and CDR2: SGHTA and FQGNSA. The trim removed 2 bases at V and 4 bases at J, leaving 6 bases unmatched. This CDR3 contains 15 residues. The CDR3 bases are TGTGCCAGCAGCTTAACCGGGACAGGGCTTTACGAGCAGTACTTC. Residues: CASSLTGTGLYEQYF. The full variable domain, its missing parts supplied by reference TRBV7-2 and TRBJ2-7, is GAGVSQSPSNKVTEKGKDVELRCDPISGHTALYWYRQSLGQGLEFLIYFQGNSAPDKSGLPSDRFSAERTGGSVSTLTIQRTQQEDSAVYLCASSLTGTGLYEQYFGPGTRLTVT.

This chain connects TRBV2 to TRBJ2-7; TRBD2 matches at 7 bases. CDR3 length equals 13 residues. J was trimmed by 3 bases and V by 8 bases; bases with no gene match: 7. The germline V gene has CDR1 SNHLY and CDR2 FYNNEI. The CDR3, as DNA: TGTGCCAGCGGCGCCGGGGGGAACTACGAGCAGTACTTC. It is translated as CASGAGGNYEQYF.

CDR3 nucleotides: TGTGCCAGCAGTGACTATAATACGCAGTATTTT. Amino acids: CASSDYNTQYF. This chain joins TRBV27 and TRBJ2-3, with D possibly being TRBD2 (5 bases). V was cut by 5 bases and J by 7 bases, with 7 bases left in between. Per germline, CDR1 MNHEY and CDR2 SMNVEV (reference sequence). The CDR3 runs 11 residues.

This clone was picked up one time. CDR3 nucleotides: TGTGCCAGCACCGATCAGGCGGGAGGGGCTGAGACCCAGTACTTC. It yields the protein CASTDQAGGAETQYF. V and J are TRBV28 and TRBJ2-5, with 9 bases identical to TRBD2. Trimming removed 7 bases from V and 5 bases from J; junction bases left unmatched: 11. The CDR3 extends over 15 amino acids. Germline loops: CDR1 MDHEN, CDR2 SYDVKM.

The chain couples TRBV5-6 to TRBJ2-1; TRBD1 might be the D (5 bases). The CDR3 loop spans 16 amino acids. In germline, CDR1 is SGHDT, CDR2 YYEEEE. V shed 1 base and J shed 7 bases, with 18 bases lying between them. CDR3 amino acids: CASSLIQGASWNEQFF. CDR3 nucleotide sequence: TGTGCCAGCAGCTTGATCCAGGGCGCAAGTTGGAATGAGCAGTTCTTC.

The chain carries TRBV25-1 and TRBJ1-3; no definite D call. This CDR3 region has 12 residues. Trimming removed 6 bases from V and 2 bases from J, with 5 bases in between. Germline assignment: CDR1 MGHDK and CDR2 SYGVNS. This CDR3 is CASSTTGNTIYF. The CDR3 DNA reads TGTGCCAGCAGCACTACTGGAAACACCATATATTTT.

This chain connects TRBV28 to TRBJ2-5; 9 nucleotides line up with TRBD2. The V gene end was trimmed by 8 bases and the J gene end by 4 bases; junction bases not matched to a gene: 11. CDR3 length equals 15 residues. In germline, CDR1 is MDHEN, CDR2 SYDVKM. CDR3 bases: TGTGCCAGCCGGACCGCGGCGGGAGGGGGAGAGACCCAGTACTTC. As protein: CASRTAAGGGETQYF.

The chain combines TRBV10-3 with TRBJ1-2, with D perhaps TRBD1 (6 bases). Germline V lookup: CDR1 ENHRY, CDR2 SYGVKD. There are 13 residues in the CDR3. V lost 1 base and J 6 bases, leaving 9 bases between the germline ends. This chain's CDR3 is CAISELGGHGYTF. As DNA, the CDR3 is TGTGCCATCAGTGAGTTGGGGGGGCATGGCTACACCTTC.